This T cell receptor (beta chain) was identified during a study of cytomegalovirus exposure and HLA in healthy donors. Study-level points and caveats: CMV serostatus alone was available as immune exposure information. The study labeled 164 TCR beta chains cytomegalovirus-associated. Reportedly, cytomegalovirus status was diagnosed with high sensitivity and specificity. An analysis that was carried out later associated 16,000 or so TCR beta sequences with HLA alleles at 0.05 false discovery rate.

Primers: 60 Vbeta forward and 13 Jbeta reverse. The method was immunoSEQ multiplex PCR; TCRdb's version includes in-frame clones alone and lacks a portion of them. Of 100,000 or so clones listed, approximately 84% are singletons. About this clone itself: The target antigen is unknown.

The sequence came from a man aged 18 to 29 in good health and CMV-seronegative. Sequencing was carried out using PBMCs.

DNA for the CDR3: TGCGCCAGCAGTGAGATCGGGGGGGGAGAGACCCAGTACTTC. Its translation is CASSEIGGGETQYF. V usage is TRBV10-2 and J usage is TRBJ2-5; 8 bases fit TRBD2. V shed 2 bases and J 4 bases; nucleotides not matched to a gene: 3. Germline loops: CDR1 WSHSY, CDR2 SAAADI. The CDR3 consists of 14 residues.